This section outlines one T cell receptor (beta chain) sequence together with its context. Its antigen is still unknown. This sample is part of a study of OX40 agonist ivuxolimab in advanced cancers. The wider study: A mean age of approximately 60 years, range roughly 23 to 85, was recorded, and roughly 83% were male.

Study-wide findings and caveats: There was clonal expansion of CD4+ and CD8+ blood T cells by week 6 at 0.1 to 3.0 mg/kg.

Sequencing was performed with immunoSEQ multiplex PCR; in TCRdb, only in-frame clones are kept and a portion is missing. The data contain over 30,000 clones, roughly nine tenths of them seen just once; the ten biggest clones take up less than 5%. Here the sequenced sample was CD4+ or CD8+ T cells sorted from blood, taken in a trial of the OX40 agonist ivuxolimab. The sequence derives from an adult with an advanced solid tumor such as melanoma, head and neck, liver or kidney cancer.

Here the CDR3 DNA reads TGTGCCAGTAGTATACTCGACAGGGGATATCCACCCCTCCACTTT. Protein sequence: CASSILDRGYPPLHF. V and J are TRBV19 and TRBJ1-6; 8 bases are a match to TRBD1. The germline V gene has CDR1 LNHDA and CDR2 SQIVND (reference sequence). The ends lost 2 bases at V and 11 bases at J; junction bases unmatched: 8. The CDR3 length is 15 residues.